Included here is one TCR beta chain sequence, with context. The data are from a study of sequential checkpoint blockade in melanoma. Study information: Randomization was 1:1 between first-line nivolumab→ipilimumab and ipilimumab→nivolumab. Each arm's sequence ended with maintenance nivolumab.

The table came from immunoSEQ multiplex PCR; TCRdb's copy has only in-frame clones and leaves some out. Altogether roughly 28,000 clones are present, around 77% being singletons, with the ten largest covering more than 10%. Treatment reported: randomized to nivolumab then ipilimumab (arm A) or the reverse (arm B). None of the patients previously received DNA-damaging chemotherapy. PBMC sorting kept live CD3+CD8+ cells without CD19 or CD56. Germline CDR1 SGHNT, CDR2 YYREEE (reference sequence). The CDR3 consists of 12 residues. The sequence derives from a human donor with melanoma. Sequencing was performed on CD8+ T cells sorted from blood (inferred from file names), taken from a patient given nivolumab and ipilimumab in sequence. The chain links TRBV5-4 to TRBJ2-5, with 8 bases aligning to TRBD2. As DNA, the CDR3 is TGTGGGTGGCGGGGGGCCGGGGAGACCCAGTACTTC. Translating gives CGWRGAGETQYF.